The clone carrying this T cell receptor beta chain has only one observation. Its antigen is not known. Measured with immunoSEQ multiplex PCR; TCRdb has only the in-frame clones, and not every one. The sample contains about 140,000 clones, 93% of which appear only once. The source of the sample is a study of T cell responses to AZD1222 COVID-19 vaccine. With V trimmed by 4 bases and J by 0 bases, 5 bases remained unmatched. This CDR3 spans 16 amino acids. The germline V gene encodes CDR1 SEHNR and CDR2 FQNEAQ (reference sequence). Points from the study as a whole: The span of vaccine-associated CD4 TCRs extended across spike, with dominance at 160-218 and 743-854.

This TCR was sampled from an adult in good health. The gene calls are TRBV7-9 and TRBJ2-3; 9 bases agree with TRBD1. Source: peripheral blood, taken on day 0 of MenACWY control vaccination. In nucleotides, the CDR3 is TGTGCCAGCAGCTCCCGGACAGGGGCTAGCACAGATACGCAGTATTTT. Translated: CASSSRTGASTDTQYF.